These 27 T cell receptor beta chains share one sample of origin, sequenced in a study of blood T cell repertoires in COVID-19. TCRdb's copy holds only in-frame clones and misses some; the assay was immunoSEQ multiplex PCR. The sample shows 120,000 to 150,000 clones, around 89% of them seen only once. Sequencing was carried out using PBMCs or T cells enriched from blood (not recorded which). These receptors came from a woman aged 25 to 39 with acute COVID-19.

The count of this clone is one. This chain connects TRBV30 to TRBJ1-2, with D hard to call. V lost 2 bases and J lost 9, with 19 bases in between. CDR1 and CDR2 (germline): GTSNPN, SVGIG (reference sequence). This CDR3 comprises 14 residues. CDR3: CAWSKPDRRGRYTF. The CDR3 coding sequence is TGTGCCTGGAGTAAGCCGGACCGACGGGGTCGCTACACCTTC.

This clone was recorded only once. This rearrangement joins TRBV19 to TRBJ2-3, with 7 bases aligning to TRBD2. In germline, CDR1 is LNHDA, CDR2 SQIVND (reference sequence). With V trimmed by 3 bases and J by 2 bases, 5 bases remained unmatched. This CDR3 has 15 residues. CDR3 residues: CASSIGLENTDTQYF. CDR3 DNA: TGTGCCAGTAGTATCGGACTAGAGAACACAGATACGCAGTATTTT.

This clone was seen only once. The chain is built from TRBV6-5 and TRBJ2-3; TRBD1 is a possible D gene (6 bases). The CDR3 loop spans 15 amino acids. Looked up from germline, CDR1 is MNHEY and CDR2 is SVGAGI. Trimming took off 8 bases at V and 4 bases at J, with 19 bases between the two ends. The CDR3: CASGVLQGAADTQYF. The CDR3 DNA reads TGTGCCAGCGGGGTTTTACAGGGAGCGGCAGATACGCAGTATTTT.

This chain uses TRBV28 with TRBJ1-6, with D hard to call. Trimming cost V 4 bases and J 8 bases, with 9 bases left between them. From germline, CDR1 is MDHEN and CDR2 SYDVKM. The CDR3 covers 13 residues. The CDR3 here is CASSSELDSPLHF. Here the CDR3 DNA reads TGTGCCAGCAGTTCTGAGCTAGATTCACCCCTCCACTTT.

This clone has a handful of counts. V and J are TRBV3-1 (or the pseudogene TRBV3-2) and TRBJ1-1; the D gene is possibly TRBD1 (5 bases). The CDR3 contains 13 residues. Germline CDR1 reads LGHDT; CDR2 reads YNNKEL (reference sequence). Trimming pared 2 bases from V and 1 base from J, leaving 5 bases between. The CDR3 coding sequence is TGTGCCAGCAGCCAACAGGGGAACACTGAAGCTTTCTTT. Translated, it gives CASSQQGNTEAFF.

The chain recombines TRBV3-1 (or the pseudogene TRBV3-2) with TRBJ1-1; D remains ambiguous. The CDR3 extends over 14 amino acids. V dropped 1 base and J dropped 4 bases, with 10 bases sitting between them. Germline loops: CDR1 LGHDT, CDR2 YNNKEL (reference sequence). The CDR3 bases are TGTGCCAGCAGCCAAGCGGGTCCGGGCACTGAAGCTTTCTTT. It is translated as CASSQAGPGTEAFF.

This chain joins TRBV28 and TRBJ2-1; 12 positions match TRBD2. This CDR3 region has 15 residues. CDR1 MDHEN and CDR2 SYDVKM come from the germline V gene. Trimming removed 5 bases from V and 8 bases from J; junction bases left unmatched: 7. The CDR3 here is CASSETSGSNDEQFF. CDR3 DNA sequence: TGTGCCAGCAGTGAGACTAGCGGGAGTAACGATGAGCAGTTCTTC.

The chain carries TRBV11-2 and TRBJ2-6, with 11 bases fitting TRBD1. The ends lost 4 bases at V and 3 bases at J; junction bases unmatched: 8. This CDR3 has 18 residues. Germline V gene lookup returns CDR1 SGHAT and CDR2 FQNNGV. The CDR3 spells CASSSGGQGAFGANVLTF. CDR3 nucleotides: TGTGCCAGCAGCTCCGGCGGACAGGGGGCGTTTGGGGCCAACGTCCTGACTTTC.

This clone was detected only once. The chain joins TRBV4-2 to TRBJ2-5; the D gene is possibly TRBD1 (6 bases). Trimming took off 0 bases at V and 5 bases at J, with 19 bases between the two ends. This CDR3 is 17 amino acids long. Germline V gene data show CDR1 as LGHNA and CDR2 as YNFKEQ. Here the CDR3 DNA reads TGTGCCAGCAGCCAAGACCCCTCAACCACAGGGTCGGAGACCCAGTACTTC. This translates into CASSQDPSTTGSETQYF.

In this sample, this clone turned up many times. This chain uses TRBV7-9 with TRBJ2-2; tentatively, D is TRBD1 or TRBD2 (7 bases each). The V and J ends lost 7 bases and 5 bases respectively, with 20 bases between them. CDR1 and CDR2 (germline): SEHNR, FQNEAQ (reference sequence). This CDR3 has 16 residues. The DNA of the CDR3 is TGTGCCAGCACCACAGGGGCGGGAGTGTCTACCGGGGAGCTGTTTTTT. This gives the protein CASTTGAGVSTGELFF.

The chain links TRBV13 to TRBJ1-1; no definite D call. Germline assignment: CDR1 PRHDT and CDR2 FYEKMQ (reference sequence). The germline V and J ends were trimmed by 2 bases and 2 bases, with 6 bases remaining between them. This CDR3 comprises 13 residues. The DNA of the CDR3 is TGTGCCAGCAGCTTACGGTTAAACACTGAAGCTTTCTTT. Its translation: CASSLRLNTEAFF. The full variable domain, with the rest looked up from reference TRBV13 and TRBJ1-1, is AAGVIQSPRHLIKEKRETATLKCYPIPRHDTVYWYQQGPGQDPQFLISFYEKMQSDKGSIPDRFSAQQFSDYHSELNMSSLELGDSALYFCASSLRLNTEAFFGQGTRLTVV.

This clone was picked up a small number of times. The chain is built from TRBV10-2 and TRBJ2-7, with a possible D match to TRBD1 (6 bases). This CDR3 has 12 amino acids. V was pared by 6 bases and J by 3 bases, with 9 bases between. Germline V gene lookup returns CDR1 WSHSY and CDR2 SAAADI. CDR3 sequence: CASSETGYEQYF. The CDR3 nucleotides are TGCGCCAGCAGCGAGACAGGCTACGAGCAGTACTTC.

This clone appeared a few times. V and J are TRBV14 and TRBJ2-1; 9 bases match TRBD2. Germline lookup yields CDR1 SGHDN and CDR2 FVKESK. The CDR3 loop spans 16 amino acids. Unmatched junction bases numbered 7, after V lost 3 bases and J lost 4 bases. The CDR3 here is CASSQGGSGSYNEQFF. The CDR3 nucleotides are TGTGCCAGCAGCCAGGGTGGTAGCGGGAGTTACAATGAGCAGTTCTTC.

V is TRBV7-9 and J is TRBJ1-1, with a weak D call TRBD1 (6 bases). This CDR3 spans 15 amino acids. Trimming removed 5 bases from V and 1 base from J, with 14 bases in between. CDR1 SEHNR and CDR2 FQNEAQ come from the germline V gene (reference sequence). DNA of the CDR3: TGTGCCAGCAGCCTACCTTGGACAGCGAACACTGAAGCTTTCTTT. Residues: CASSLPWTANTEAFF.

This clone has more than one count but fewer than ten. The rearrangement joins TRBV7-2 to TRBJ2-1; 8 positions match TRBD2. Germline CDR1 is SGHTA and CDR2 is FQGNSA. This CDR3 contains 15 residues. Germline trimming cut 3 bases from V and 8 bases from J; bases unmatched to any gene: 9. CDR3 residues: CASSLFQAGGDEQFF. CDR3 nucleotides: TGTGCCAGCAGCTTGTTCCAGGCCGGGGGGGATGAGCAGTTCTTC.

V and J are TRBV2 and TRBJ1-2, with 9 bases aligning to TRBD1. Germline loops: CDR1 SNHLY, CDR2 FYNNEI. Trimming removed 5 bases from V and 4 bases from J; junction bases left unmatched: 8. The CDR3 is made up of 15 amino acids. For the CDR3, the DNA is TGTGCCAGCAGTCAGAGTCCGACAGGGGGCTATGGCTACACCTTC. Translated, it gives CASSQSPTGGYGYTF.

This chain joins TRBV5-1 and TRBJ2-5; 9 bases fit TRBD1. The germline CDR1 and CDR2 sequences are SGHRS and YFSETQ. With 6 bases clipped from V and 4 bases from J, the junction kept 13 bases outside the gene matches. This CDR3 region has 16 residues. Written as DNA, the CDR3 is TGCGCCAGCACCAAGACCCGCTCGACAGGGGGAGAGACCCAGTACTTC. Its protein product is CASTKTRSTGGETQYF.

The chain has TRBV15 and TRBJ2-7; TRBD2 is a possible D gene (5 bases). V was shortened by 1 base and J by 0 bases, with 19 bases between the two germline ends. In germline, CDR1 is LNHNV, CDR2 YYDKDF (reference sequence). The length of the CDR3 is 18 residues. The CDR3 nucleotides read TGTGCCACCAGCAGAGCCCACCCCACTAGTACAACCTCCTACGAGCAGTACTTC. It encodes CATSRAHPTSTTSYEQYF.

The J gene is TRBJ2-6, the V gene TRBV5-4; TRBD1 might be the D (6 bases). Germline CDR1 reads SGHNT; CDR2 reads YYREEE (reference sequence). The CDR3 has 15 residues. With 5 bases removed from V and 3 bases from J, the gap between germline ends came to 12 bases. The CDR3 reads CASSLGTFGANVLTF. Written as DNA, the CDR3 is TGTGCCAGCAGTCTTGGGACATTTGGGGCCAACGTCCTGACTTTC.

The rearrangement joins TRBV28 to TRBJ2-7, with D maybe TRBD2 (5 bases). V was pared by 8 bases and J by 0 bases, with 14 bases between. The CDR3 covers 14 residues. Germline values: CDR1 MDHEN, CDR2 SYDVKM. The CDR3, as DNA: TGTGCCAGCCGGGGTAGCGTAACCTCCTACGAGCAGTACTTC. Amino acid sequence: CASRGSVTSYEQYF.

V and J are TRBV18 and TRBJ1-1; TRBD1 is a possible D gene (6 bases). V was clipped by 2 bases and J by 1 base, with 8 bases between them. The CDR3 has 14 amino acids. Germline V CDR1 and CDR2: KGHSH, LQKENI. The CDR3 DNA reads TGTGCCAGCTCACCATTGACAGGGAACACTGAAGCTTTCTTT. This sequence encodes CASSPLTGNTEAFF.

The rearrangement links TRBV11-2 to TRBJ2-7; maybe TRBD1 (5 bases). Germline CDR1 is SGHAT and CDR2 is FQNNGV. The V and J ends lost 1 base and 2 bases respectively, with 6 bases between them. The CDR3 has 13 amino acids. This CDR3 is CASSLGGPYEQYF. The CDR3 DNA follows: TGTGCCAGCAGCTTAGGGGGCCCCTACGAGCAGTACTTC.

The chain joins TRBV28 to TRBJ1-5; TRBD1 is a possible D gene (5 bases). Trimming removed 6 bases at V and 3 bases at J, with 18 bases between. The V gene's germline CDR1 is MDHEN and CDR2 SYDVKM. The CDR3 loop spans 16 amino acids. CDR3 region: CASRGYGRGNNQPQHF. CDR3 DNA: TGTGCCAGCAGGGGATATGGGCGGGGGAACAATCAGCCCCAGCATTTT.

In this sample, this clone turned up a few times. The chain combines TRBV4-1 with TRBJ2-7; 10 positions match TRBD1. The junction had 4 bases not matched to a gene; V was cut back by 1 base and J by 4 bases. CDR3 length equals 15 residues. CDR1 is MGHRA and CDR2 is YSYEKL in the germline V gene. CDR3 DNA sequence: TGCGCCAGCAGCCAAGGGGGGACAGGGGAGTACGAGCAGTACTTC. Residues: CASSQGGTGEYEQYF.

The chain has TRBV5-8 and TRBJ1-4; 10 bases align to TRBD1. CDR1 and CDR2 (germline): SGHTS, YDEGEE. The CDR3 consists of 15 residues. With 3 bases clipped from V and 5 bases from J, the junction kept 4 bases outside the gene matches. DNA of the CDR3: TGTGCCAGCAGCTGCCGACAGGGGGCGAATGAAAAACTGTTTTTT. Protein product: CASSCRQGANEKLFF.

V gene TRBV9 combines with J gene TRBJ2-7; perhaps TRBD1 as D (5 bases). The CDR3 runs to 14 residues. Germline lookup yields CDR1 SGDLS and CDR2 YYNGEE. Trimming removed 4 bases from V and 0 bases from J, with 11 bases in between. The CDR3 here is CASSLQGISYEQYF. For the CDR3, the DNA is TGTGCCAGCAGCCTTCAGGGAATCTCCTACGAGCAGTACTTC.

V usage is TRBV3-1 (or the pseudogene TRBV3-2) and J usage is TRBJ1-5; 10 nucleotides align to TRBD1. Germline-derived CDR1 and CDR2 are LGHDT and YNNKEL (reference sequence). V gave up 4 bases and J gave up 10 bases; unmatched junction bases: 7. The CDR3 covers 14 residues. CDR3 DNA sequence: TGTGCCAGCAGCCCCGGGACAGGGGCTTCACCCCAGCATTTT. Translated: CASSPGTGASPQHF.